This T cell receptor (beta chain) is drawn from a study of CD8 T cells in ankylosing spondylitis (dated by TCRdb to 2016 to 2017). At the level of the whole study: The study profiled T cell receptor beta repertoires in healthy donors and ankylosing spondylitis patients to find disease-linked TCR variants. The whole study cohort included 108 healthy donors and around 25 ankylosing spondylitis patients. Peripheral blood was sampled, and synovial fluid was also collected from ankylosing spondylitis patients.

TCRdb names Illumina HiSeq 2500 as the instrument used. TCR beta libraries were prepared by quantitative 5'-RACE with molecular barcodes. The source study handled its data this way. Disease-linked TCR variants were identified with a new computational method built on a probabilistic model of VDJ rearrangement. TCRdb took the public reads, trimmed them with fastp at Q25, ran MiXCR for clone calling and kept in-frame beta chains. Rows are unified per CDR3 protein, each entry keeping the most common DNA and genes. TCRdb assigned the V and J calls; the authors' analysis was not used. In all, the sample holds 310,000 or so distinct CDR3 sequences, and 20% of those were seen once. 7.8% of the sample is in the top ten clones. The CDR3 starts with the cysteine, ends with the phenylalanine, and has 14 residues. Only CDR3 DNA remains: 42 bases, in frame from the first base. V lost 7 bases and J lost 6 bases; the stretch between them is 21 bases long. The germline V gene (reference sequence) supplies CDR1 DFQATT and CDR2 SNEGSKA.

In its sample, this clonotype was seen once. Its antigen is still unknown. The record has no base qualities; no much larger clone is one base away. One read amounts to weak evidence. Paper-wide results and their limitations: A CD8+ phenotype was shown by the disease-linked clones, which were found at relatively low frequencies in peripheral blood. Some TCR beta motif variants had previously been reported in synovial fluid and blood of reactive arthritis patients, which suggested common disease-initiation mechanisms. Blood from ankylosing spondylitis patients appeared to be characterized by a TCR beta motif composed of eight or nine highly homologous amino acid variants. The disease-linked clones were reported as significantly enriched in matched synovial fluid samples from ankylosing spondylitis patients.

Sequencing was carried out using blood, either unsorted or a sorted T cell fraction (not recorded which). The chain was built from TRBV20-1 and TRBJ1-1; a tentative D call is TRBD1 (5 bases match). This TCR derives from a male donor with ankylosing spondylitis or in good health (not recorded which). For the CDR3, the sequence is CSVQGFFGSAEAFF. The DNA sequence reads TGCAGTGTCCAGGGTTTTTTTGGCTCCGCTGAAGCTTTCTTT.